Listed here is a single TCR beta chain. As yet, its antigen is unknown. The CDR3 consists of 13 residues. Per germline, CDR1 SGHNT and CDR2 YENEEA. V was shortened by 5 bases and J by 3 bases, with 10 bases between the two germline ends. This entry belongs to a study of lymphopenia after photon versus proton radiotherapy. Study observations and caveats: Relative stability marked proton patients; photon patients lost diversity and naive cells. Post-nadir TCR diversity decline inversely tracked overall survival among those who died. After the lymphocyte nadir, photon-treated repertoires showed oligoclonal expansion, especially of CD8+ Temra cells. Authors raise, but do not show, better survival with proton therapy.

TCRdb's table, derived via immunoSEQ multiplex PCR, lists solely in-frame clones and lacks some. The sample holds about 30,000 clones, 85% to 90% seen once. The chain has TRBV11-3 and TRBJ1-1; D is unclear. Sequencing was performed on peripheral blood, taken from a patient treated with proton-based radiotherapy. The sequence came from a woman in her 70s with pancreatic cancer. Some clones in this sample may be carry-over from other donors' samples. DNA of the CDR3: TGTGCCAGCAGCAAGACACGGTACACTGAAGCTTTCTTT. Its translation is CASSKTRYTEAFF.